This paragraph reports one TCR beta chain. Its matching antigen is unknown. This specimen comes from a study of T cell responses to AZD1222 COVID-19 vaccine. With 6 bases removed from V and 0 bases from J, the gap between germline ends came to 11 bases. Per germline, CDR1 SNHLY and CDR2 FYNNEI. The CDR3 has 14 amino acids. The analysis combined second doses at about 4 or about 12 weeks. Study observations and caveats: In a largely white British group with more females than males, clonal diversity was possibly underestimated. Without day 14 samples, only post-peak T cell repertoires were studied. Across the whole spike, CD4 TCRs peaked at regions 160-218 and 743-854.

Profiling relied on immunoSEQ multiplex PCR, and the TCRdb table lists in-frame clones only, not all of them. The profile shows 95,000 to 100,000 clones, 70% to 85% of them singletons. The rearrangement uses TRBV2 and TRBJ1-1; D is unresolved. The sequences come from peripheral blood, collected 28 days after the second AZD1222 dose. This clonotype was sampled from an adult who received the AZD1222 COVID-19 vaccine. In nucleotides, the CDR3 is TGTGCCAGCAGGAAGAACGGTGTGAACACTGAAGCTTTCTTT. Protein: CASRKNGVNTEAFF.